This is a list of T cell receptor beta chains from one sample in a study of shared clonotypes between healthy human individuals. Data came from immunoSEQ multiplex PCR; TCRdb stores just in-frame clones and leaves some out. Of about half a million clones listed, less than 85% are singletons. The sequenced sample was PBMCs. The receptors derive from a woman between 35 and 50 years old in good health. Some clones in this sample may be carry-over from other donors' samples. Both conserved end residues are trimmed from each CDR3.

j_gene,v_gene,CDR3aa
TRBJ2-7,TRBV4-2,ASSQGSSGSSYEQY
TRBJ2-1,TRBV6-5,ASSYGGNEQF
TRBJ1-5,TRBV28,ASRPDRADQPQH
TRBJ2-7,TRBV27,ASSLGQGASYEQY
TRBJ2-5,TRBV7-9,ASSLGSSGEQETQY
TRBJ2-5,TRBV2,ASNGVQETQY
TRBJ2-3,TRBV7-2,ASSLGQGFTDTQY
TRBJ2-7,TRBV5-1,ASSLGRESYEQY
TRBJ2-1,TRBV7-9,ASSLELAGDNEQF
TRBJ2-1,TRBV11-2,ASSSLTRSRYNEQF
TRBJ2-5,TRBV7-7,ASSRQGRETQY
TRBJ2-5,TRBV15,ATSKAGPYQETQY
TRBJ2-7,TRBV11-2,ASRPDGSYEQY
TRBJ2-7,TRBV7-9,ASSLGTGPPYEQY
TRBJ1-3,TRBV29-1,SVELISGNTIY
TRBJ1-5,TRBV30,AWSSGLSNQPQH
TRBJ2-7,TRBV7-9,ASSLVASSRANEQY
TRBJ2-2,TRBV5-4,ASSLSPLARNTGELF
TRBJ2-3,TRBV18,ASSPLAVTDTQY
TRBJ2-2,TRBV7-3,ASSLSVAGANTGELF
TRBJ1-1,TRBV5-1,ASSLGARAEAF
TRBJ2-5,TRBV19,ASSTAAETQY
TRBJ2-5,TRBV7-3,ASSLRVQETQY
TRBJ2-2,TRBV9,ASSVGAGGYSTGELF
TRBJ1-2,TRBV28,ASSQTGNGYT
TRBJ2-6,TRBV28,ASSQAGREGSGVNVLT
TRBJ1-1,TRBV29-1,SVDRGSTEAF
TRBJ2-7,TRBV19,ASTSRAGEEQY
TRBJ2-1,TRBV7-2,ASSLSNNEQF
TRBJ1-4,TRBV27,ASSLSRAGLKEKLF
TRBJ1-5,TRBV2,ASSGPPNSNQPQH
TRBJ2-1,TRBV19,ASSIGLAVYNEQF
TRBJ2-5,TRBV7-7,ASSPTGLRETQY
TRBJ2-5,TRBV28,ASSRPGDFQETQY
TRBJ2-1,TRBV11-2,ASSLAPPSEQF